The present TCR beta chain was sequenced within a study of T cell repertoires in cytomegalovirus infection (dated by TCRdb to about 2019). Broadly, across the study: The peptide stimulations were aimed at well-studied HLA-B-restricted epitopes as well as recently identified HLA-C-restricted CMV epitopes, whose presentation resists viral immunomodulation. Donor HLA type was relevant to the analysis, because carriage of CMV infection together with the matching HLA type was indicated by public TCR beta signatures.

These reads were obtained on an Illumina HiSeq 1500. TCRdb applied fastp at Q25 and MiXCR to the public reads, then kept only in-frame beta chains. Entries are consolidated by CDR3 protein sequence, retaining the most common genes and DNA. The sample table contains about 400,000 distinct CDR3 sequences; only one count was recorded for about 32% of them. The ten largest clones capture roughly 14% of the sample. The CDR3, from cysteine to phenylalanine, totals 14 residues. CDR3 DNA is the only sequence kept; it has 42 bases, read in frame from the first base. Trimming takes 4 bases from V and 6 bases from J, and the germline ends sit 13 bases apart. Per the germline V gene, SNHLY is the CDR1 and FYNNEI is the CDR2. What the authors observed across the whole study: Cumulative frequency of public TCR beta family members discriminated carriers of CMV infection plus the relevant HLA type in this cohort and an independent 352-donor cohort. The ex vivo response was dominated by HLA-C-restricted CMV-specific TCR beta clonotypes, which also provided the single most frequent clonotype in two of eight donors.

A note on this clonotype: Its antigen is currently not known. No base quality values were provided; no much bigger clone lies one nucleotide off.

The treatment or condition label, read with the paper, signifies: in vitro stimulation with specific CMV peptide epitopes to enrich CMV-specific T cells. The clonotype comes from a human donor in good health (CMV status not recorded). Some clones in this sample may be carry-over from other donors' samples. Sequenced material: cultured PBMCs, taken from culture after CMV antigen stimulation. Recombination joined TRBV2 with TRBJ1-5; confidence is insufficient to name the D gene. The CDR3 amino acid sequence is: CASSVGPPTQPQHF. The sequenced DNA is TGTGCCAGCAGTGTAGGACCGCCTACTCAGCCCCAGCATTTT. This CDR3, with the reference TRBV2 and TRBJ1-5 proteins standing in past its ends, gives the full variable domain EPEVTQTPSHQVTQMGQEVILRCVPISNHLYFYWYRQILGQKVEFLVSFYNNEISEKSEIFDDQFSVERPDGSNFTLKIRSTKLEDSAMYFCASSVGPPTQPQHFGDGTRLSIL.